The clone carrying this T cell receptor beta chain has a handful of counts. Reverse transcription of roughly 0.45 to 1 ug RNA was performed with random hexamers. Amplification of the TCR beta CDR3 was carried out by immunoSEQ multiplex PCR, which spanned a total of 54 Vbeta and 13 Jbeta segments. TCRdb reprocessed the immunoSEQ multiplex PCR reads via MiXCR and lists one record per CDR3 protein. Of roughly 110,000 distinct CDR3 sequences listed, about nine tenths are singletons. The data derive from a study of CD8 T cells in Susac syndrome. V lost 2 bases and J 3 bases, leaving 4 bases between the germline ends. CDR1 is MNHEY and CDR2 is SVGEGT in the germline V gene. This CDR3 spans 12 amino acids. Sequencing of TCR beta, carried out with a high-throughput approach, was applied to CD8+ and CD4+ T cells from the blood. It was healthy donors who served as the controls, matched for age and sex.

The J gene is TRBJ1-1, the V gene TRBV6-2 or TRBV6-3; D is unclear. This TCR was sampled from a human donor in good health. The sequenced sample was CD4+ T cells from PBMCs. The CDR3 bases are TGTGCCAGCAGTTACCTGGACACTGAAGCTTTCTTT. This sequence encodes CASSYLDTEAFF.